Following are 22 T cell receptor beta chains from one sample sequenced in a study of cytomegalovirus exposure and HLA in healthy donors. The PCR made use of 60 Vbeta and 13 Jbeta primers. Produced via immunoSEQ multiplex PCR; TCRdb's table is partial and in-frame only. The top ten clones hold 9.5% to 12% of a sample with 75,000 to 100,000 clones, 70% to 80% of them seen once. The sequenced sample consisted of PBMCs. These receptors all stem from a man between 18 and 35 years old in good health and CMV-seropositive.

V gene TRBV2 combines with J gene TRBJ1-1; the match to TRBD1 covers 8 bases. Germline V gives CDR1 SNHLY, CDR2 FYNNEI. The CDR3 is 12 residues long. V shed 4 bases, J shed 6 bases, and the junction held 1 base outside the gene matches. Written as DNA, the CDR3 is TGTGCCAGCAGTGCACAGGGGGCTGAAGCTTTCTTT. It is translated as CASSAQGAEAFF.

J is TRBJ2-1 and V is TRBV6-6, with D tentatively TRBD2 (6 bases). This CDR3 contains 16 residues. Germline V gene lookup returns CDR1 MNHNY and CDR2 SVGAGI (reference sequence). Trimming left V 2 bases short and J 6 bases short, with 17 bases between. In DNA, the CDR3 is TGTGCCAGCAGTTACGAAGCGGGCGCCCCGGGCAATGAGCAGTTCTTC. The encoded protein is CASSYEAGAPGNEQFF.

This rearrangement joins TRBV21-1 to TRBJ2-5; TRBD1, the D gene given by the table, was not confirmed from the DNA. TRBV21-1 is recorded as a pseudogene. The CDR3 extends over 18 amino acids. In nucleotides, the CDR3 is TGTGCCAGCAGCAAGGGTAGTTATAGGGGACACCTCCAAGAGACCCAGTACTTC. The encoded protein is CASSKGSYRGHLQETQYF.

The chain recombines TRBV19 with TRBJ2-7, with TRBD1 as a possible D gene (6 bases). V lost 5 bases to trimming and J lost 2 bases, with 13 bases between them. CDR3 length equals 14 residues. Germline V gene data show CDR1 as LNHDA and CDR2 as SQIVND (reference sequence). The DNA for the CDR3 is TGTGCCAGTAGTCCCGGACAGATAACCTACGAGCAGTACTTC. Translation: CASSPGQITYEQYF.

This chain connects TRBV2 to TRBJ1-2, with no clear D. V was shortened by 5 bases and J by 5 bases, with 9 bases between the two germline ends. The CDR3 runs 12 residues. Germline CDR1 SNHLY, CDR2 FYNNEI. CDR3 sequence: CASSPDKYGYTF. DNA of the CDR3: TGTGCCAGCAGTCCAGACAAGTATGGCTACACCTTC.

The chain has TRBV13 and TRBJ1-4, with TRBD1 matching 8 bases. After removal of 4 bases from V and 5 bases from J, the junction contained 6 bases not matched to a gene. Per germline, CDR1 PRHDT and CDR2 FYEKMQ (reference sequence). This CDR3 contains 15 residues. The CDR3 protein is CASSSRQGRNEKLFF. Written as DNA, the CDR3 is TGTGCCAGCAGCTCCCGACAGGGGCGGAATGAAAAACTGTTTTTT. The variable domain in full, completed from reference TRBV13 and TRBJ1-4, reads AAGVIQSPRHLIKEKRETATLKCYPIPRHDTVYWYQQGPGQDPQFLISFYEKMQSDKGSIPDRFSAQQFSDYHSELNMSSLELGDSALYFCASSSRQGRNEKLFFGSGTQLSVL.

The chain combines TRBV30 with TRBJ2-3, with 8 bases fitting TRBD2. Germline CDR1 is GTSNPN and CDR2 is SVGIG (reference sequence). The junction had 3 bases not matched to a gene; V was cut back by 1 base and J by 3 bases. This CDR3 spans 14 amino acids. The CDR3 sequence: CAWSEGGGTDTQYF. The CDR3 region has the DNA TGTGCCTGGAGTGAGGGCGGGGGGACAGATACGCAGTATTTT.

This clone was picked up one time. The genes are TRBV5-6 and TRBJ2-7; D remains unclear. The germline V gene encodes CDR1 SGHDT and CDR2 YYEEEE. Trimming removed 0 bases from V and 3 bases from J, with 4 bases in between. The CDR3 totals 12 residues. This CDR3 reads CASSLGGYEQYF. The CDR3 DNA reads as TGTGCCAGCAGCTTGGGAGGCTACGAGCAGTACTTC. The entire variable domain, with the rest obtained from reference TRBV5-6 and TRBJ2-7, is as follows: DAGVTQSPTHLIKTRGQQVTLRCSPKSGHDTVSWYQQALGQGPQFIFQYYEEEERQRGNFPDRFSGHQFPNYSSELNVNALLLGDSALYLCASSLGGYEQYFGPGTRLTVT.

This clone was picked up one time. The CDR3 region is CASSVGLASYEQYF. Written as DNA, the CDR3 is TGTGCCAGTAGTGTGGGACTAGCCTCCTACGAGCAGTACTTC. The chain joins TRBV19 to TRBJ2-7; 9 positions agree with TRBD2. Per the germline V gene, CDR1 is LNHDA and CDR2 is SQIVND (reference sequence). The CDR3 extends over 14 amino acids. Germline trimming cut 5 bases from V and 0 bases from J; bases unmatched to any gene: 2.

CDR3 coding DNA: TGTGCCAGCAGTTCCGTACACCAAACCCAAGAGACCCAGTACTTC. As protein: CASSSVHQTQETQYF. V and J are TRBV28 and TRBJ2-5, with no clear D. V lost 4 bases, J lost 1 base, and 13 bases lay in between. The CDR3 is 15 residues long. Germline loops: CDR1 MDHEN, CDR2 SYDVKM.

The rearrangement links TRBV27 to TRBJ2-5, with a tentative D call TRBD2 (6 bases). This CDR3 is 16 amino acids long. V lost 3 bases and J lost 3, with 17 bases in between. Germline-derived CDR1 and CDR2 are MNHEY and SMNVEV (reference sequence). The CDR3 is CASSFMPSGVKETQYF. CDR3 DNA sequence: TGTGCCAGCAGTTTTATGCCCTCGGGGGTAAAAGAGACCCAGTACTTC.

CDR3 bases: TGTGCCAGCAGCCCCACGGGGATGAACACTGAAGCTTTCTTT. Translated: CASSPTGMNTEAFF. The V call is TRBV11-2, the J call TRBJ1-1; no clear D. Looked up from germline, CDR1 is SGHAT and CDR2 is FQNNGV. The CDR3 is 14 residues long. The V gene lost 5 bases and the J gene lost 0 bases, with 10 bases spanning the gap.

This chain uses TRBV28 with TRBJ1-2, with 8 positions matching TRBD1. The CDR3 sequence is 15 residues long. The germline V gene has CDR1 MDHEN and CDR2 SYDVKM. J lost 8 bases, V lost 6 bases, and 14 bases had no gene match. The CDR3 coding sequence is TGTGCCAGCAGCCGCCTCTCCCAGGGGGCGGGGGGCTACACCTTC. Protein product: CASSRLSQGAGGYTF.

For the CDR3, the DNA is TGCGCCAGCAGCTTTTCGGAGAATTCACCCCTCCACTTT. Protein sequence: CASSFSENSPLHF. V gene TRBV5-1 combines with J gene TRBJ1-6; D is uncertain. Per germline, CDR1 SGHRS and CDR2 YFSETQ. Trimming removed 2 bases from V and 7 bases from J, with 7 bases in between. The CDR3 is 13 amino acids.

This chain connects TRBV19 to TRBJ2-6, with 7 nucleotides matching TRBD2. The germline V gene encodes CDR1 LNHDA and CDR2 SQIVND (reference sequence). CDR3 length: 16 amino acids. V lost 5 bases, J lost 0 bases, and 4 bases stayed unmatched. For the CDR3, the DNA is TGTGCCAGTAGTTCCGCGGGGGTCTCTGGGGCCAACGTCCTGACTTTC. It specifies CASSSAGVSGANVLTF.

The rearrangement links TRBV5-1 to TRBJ1-1; unclear D gene. The CDR3 length is 13 residues. Germline V gene sequence: CDR1 SGHRS, CDR2 YFSETQ. V was clipped by 2 bases and J by 5 bases, with 10 bases between them. CDR3 region: CASSFSETTEAFF. The DNA for the CDR3 is TGCGCCAGCAGCTTTTCGGAGACGACTGAAGCTTTCTTT. Supplemented by reference TRBV5-1 and TRBJ1-1, the full variable domain reads KAGVTQTPRYLIKTRGQQVTLSCSPISGHRSVSWYQQTPGQGLQFLFEYFSETQRNKGNFPGRFSGRQFSNSRSEMNVSTLELGDSALYLCASSFSETTEAFFGQGTRLTVV.

This clone was seen only a few times. This chain uses TRBV5-1 with TRBJ2-5, with a tentative D call TRBD2 (7 bases). The DNA end favors TRBJ2-7, so the J call may be wrong. CDR1 and CDR2 (germline): SGHRS, YFSETQ. The CDR3 length is 15 residues. The CDR3 region is CASSPHSGGAYEQYF. The CDR3 DNA reads as TGCGCCAGCAGCCCCCACTCTGGGGGGGCGTACGAGCAGTACTTC.

The chain uses TRBV28 and TRBJ1-2, with TRBD1 as a possible D gene (5 bases). The CDR3 consists of 14 residues. Germline values: CDR1 MDHEN, CDR2 SYDVKM. Trimming removed 9 bases at V and 4 bases at J, with 18 bases between. The CDR3 reads CASPRTGVPYGYTF. CDR3 DNA: TGTGCCAGTCCCCGGACGGGGGTCCCCTATGGCTACACCTTC.

The rearrangement links TRBV27 to TRBJ2-7; 8 nucleotides line up with TRBD1. In germline, CDR1 is MNHEY, CDR2 SMNVEV (reference sequence). Trimming removed 4 bases from V and 3 bases from J; junction bases left unmatched: 11. CDR3 length: 16 amino acids. The CDR3 protein is CASSSQGQGQLYEQYF. In nucleotides, the CDR3 is TGTGCCAGCAGTTCCCAAGGACAGGGCCAACTCTACGAGCAGTACTTC.

The CDR3 protein is CASSAGRGSNQPQHF. DNA of the CDR3: TGTGCCAGCAGCGCAGGTCGTGGGAGCAATCAGCCCCAGCATTTT. The gene calls are TRBV7-6 and TRBJ1-5, with D uncertain. This CDR3 comprises 15 residues. The V end was cut by 5 bases, the J end by 1 base, with 12 bases between. Germline V CDR1 and CDR2: SGHVS, FNYEAQ.

The V gene is TRBV14, the J gene TRBJ1-3, with a weak D call TRBD1 (6 bases). Trimming took off 4 bases at V and 0 bases at J, with 16 bases between the two ends. The germline V gene encodes CDR1 SGHDN and CDR2 FVKESK. The CDR3 extends over 17 amino acids. CDR3 in amino acids: CASSLRGGEISGNTIYF. Written as DNA, the CDR3 is TGTGCCAGCAGCCTTCGAGGGGGGGAGATCTCTGGAAACACCATATATTTT.

A single count supports this clone. This chain joins TRBV6-5 and TRBJ2-1; D might be TRBD2 (5 bases). Trimming pared 0 bases from V and 8 bases from J, leaving 17 bases between. This CDR3 is 16 amino acids long. Germline values: CDR1 MNHEY, CDR2 SVGAGI. The CDR3 nucleotides are TGTGCCAGCAGTTACTCGGGAACTAGGAAGGGCGATGAGCAGTTCTTC. This sequence encodes CASSYSGTRKGDEQFF.